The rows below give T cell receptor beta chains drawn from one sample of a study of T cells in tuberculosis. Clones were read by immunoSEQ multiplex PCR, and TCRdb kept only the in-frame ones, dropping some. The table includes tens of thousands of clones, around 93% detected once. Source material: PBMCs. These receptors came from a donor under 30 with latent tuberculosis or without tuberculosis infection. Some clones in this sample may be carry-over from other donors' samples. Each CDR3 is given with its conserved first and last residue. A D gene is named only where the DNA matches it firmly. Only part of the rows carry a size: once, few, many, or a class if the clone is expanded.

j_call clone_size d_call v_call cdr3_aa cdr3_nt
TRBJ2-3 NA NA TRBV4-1 CASKPVLTSTDTQYF TGCGCCAGCAAGCCCGTCTTAACTAGCACAGATACGCAGTATTTT
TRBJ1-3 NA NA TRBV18 CASSPRTTGLSGNTIYF TGTGCCAGCTCACCACGGACAACAGGGCTGTCTGGAAACACCATATATTTT
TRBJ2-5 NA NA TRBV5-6 CASSLGHIQETQYF TGTGCCAGCAGCTTAGGACATATTCAAGAGACCCAGTACTTC
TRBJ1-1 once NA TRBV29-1 CSVSVDTEAFF TGCAGCGTTTCCGTAGACACTGAAGCTTTCTTT
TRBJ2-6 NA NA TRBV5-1 CASSLRGTRSGANVLTF TGCGCCAGCAGCTTGAGGGGAACTCGCTCTGGGGCCAACGTCCTGACTTTC
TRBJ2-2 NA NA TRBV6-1 CASSSRTLNTGELFF TGTGCCAGCAGTTCGCGGACTCTGAACACCGGGGAGCTGTTTTTT
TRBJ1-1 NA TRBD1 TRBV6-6 CASSYSKGQGGAFF TGTGCCAGCAGTTACTCGAAGGGCCAGGGGGGAGCTTTCTTT
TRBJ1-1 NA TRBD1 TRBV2 CASSANLGTGVNTEAFF TGTGCCAGCAGTGCAAACCTAGGGACAGGAGTGAACACTGAAGCTTTCTTT
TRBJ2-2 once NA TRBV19 CASSIVRGLNTGELFF TGTGCCAGTAGTATAGTCCGCGGACTGAACACCGGGGAGCTGTTTTTT
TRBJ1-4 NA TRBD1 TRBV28 CASSPGGFNEKLFF TGTGCCAGCAGTCCAGGGGGTTTTAATGAAAAACTGTTTTTT
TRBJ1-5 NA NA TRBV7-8 CASSLVRNQPQHF TGTGCCAGCAGCTTAGTTCGGAATCAGCCCCAGCATTTT
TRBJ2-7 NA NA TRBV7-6 CASSSRGPGQYF TGTGCCAGCAGCTCAAGAGGGCCGGGGCAGTACTTC
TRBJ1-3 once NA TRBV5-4 CASSLAGSGNTIYF TGTGCCAGCAGCTTGGCAGGGTCTGGAAACACCATATATTTT
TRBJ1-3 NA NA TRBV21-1 CASSKERGLPGNTIYF TGTGCCAGCAGCAAAGAAAGGGGGCTTCCGGGAAACACCATATATTTT
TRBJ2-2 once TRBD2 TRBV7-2 CASSSPPGGTNTGELFF TGTGCCAGCAGTTCACCCCCCGGGGGGACGAACACCGGGGAGCTGTTTTTT
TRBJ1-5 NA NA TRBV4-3 CASSQEHSPNQPQHF TGCGCCAGCAGCCAAGAGCACAGTCCCAATCAGCCCCAGCATTTT
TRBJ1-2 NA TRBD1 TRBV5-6 CASSYSDRNPYGYTF TGTGCCAGCAGCTATTCGGACAGGAACCCCTATGGCTACACCTTC
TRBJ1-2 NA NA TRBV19 CASSISASNYGYTF TGTGCCAGTAGTATATCAGCGTCTAACTATGGCTACACCTTC
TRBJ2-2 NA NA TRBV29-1 CSVAGGSSGELFF TGCAGCGTTGCGGGGGGCTCTAGCGGGGAGCTGTTTTTT
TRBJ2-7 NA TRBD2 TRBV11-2 CASSTEGLGGYYEQYF TGTGCCAGCAGCACGGAAGGACTAGGAGGGTACTACGAGCAGTACTTC
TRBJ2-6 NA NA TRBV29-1 CSVIPPTGPGANVLTF TGCAGCGTAATACCACCCACAGGACCTGGGGCCAACGTCCTGACTTTC
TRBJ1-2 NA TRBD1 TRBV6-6 CASSYGRDRGPRGYTF TGTGCCAGCAGTTATGGTCGGGACAGGGGGCCTCGTGGCTACACCTTC
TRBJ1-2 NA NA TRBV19 CASSPGGWHGYTF TGTGCCAGTAGTCCCGGCGGCTGGCATGGCTACACCTTC
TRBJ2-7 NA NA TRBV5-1 CASSLGGYLLDEQYF TGCGCCAGCAGCTTGGGCGGCTACCTCCTTGACGAGCAGTACTTC
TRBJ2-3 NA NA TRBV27 CASSGVLGTDTQYF TGTGCCAGCAGCGGGGTCCTAGGCACAGATACGCAGTATTTT
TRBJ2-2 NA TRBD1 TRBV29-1 CSVSRPIDHRDRKNTGELFF TGCAGCGTCTCCCGGCCCATAGATCATAGGGACAGGAAAAACACCGGGGAGCTGTTTTTT
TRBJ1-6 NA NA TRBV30 CAWSVLGTRGSSPLHF TGTGCCTGGAGTGTACTGGGAACTCGGGGGAGTTCACCCCTCCACTTT
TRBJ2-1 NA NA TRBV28 CASIPQGLGINEQFF TGTGCCAGCATCCCACAGGGTTTGGGGATCAATGAGCAGTTCTTC
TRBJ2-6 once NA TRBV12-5 CASGLLESSGANVLTF TGTGCTAGTGGTTTGCTGGAGAGCTCTGGGGCCAACGTCCTGACTTTC
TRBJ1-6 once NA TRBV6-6 CASSSRTTAQGSPLHF TGTGCCAGCAGTTCGAGGACGACAGCGCAGGGTTCACCCCTCCACTTT
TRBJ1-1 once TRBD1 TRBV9 CASSVDQGAGGTEAFF TGTGCCAGCAGCGTAGACCAGGGGGCTGGTGGCACTGAAGCTTTCTTT
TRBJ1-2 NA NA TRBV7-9 CASSLAEGETGGYTF TGTGCCAGCAGCTTAGCGGAGGGCGAAACGGGTGGCTACACCTTC
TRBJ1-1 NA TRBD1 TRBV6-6 CASSFRDRDGTEAFF TGTGCCAGCAGTTTCCGGGACAGGGATGGAACTGAAGCTTTCTTT
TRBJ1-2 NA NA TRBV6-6 CASRPRADTNYGYTF TGTGCCAGCAGGCCGAGGGCAGATACGAACTATGGCTACACCTTC
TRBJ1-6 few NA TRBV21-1 CASSPSPAAGKKSPLHF TGTGCCAGCAGCCCTTCCCCTGCTGCAGGGAAGAAGTCACCCCTCCACTTT
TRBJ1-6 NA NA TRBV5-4 CATNPTGSNSPLHF TGTGCAACAAACCCGACAGGCTCGAATTCACCCCTCCACTTT
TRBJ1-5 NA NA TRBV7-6 CASSPYGDRSNQPQHF TGTGCCAGCAGCCCCTATGGAGATCGGAGCAATCAGCCCCAGCATTTT
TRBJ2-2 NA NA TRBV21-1 CASSKLLAGRGELFF TGTGCCAGCAGCAAACTCCTAGCGGGTCGTGGGGAGCTGTTTTTT
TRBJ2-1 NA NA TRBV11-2 CASSKGGEQFF TGTGCCAGCAGCAAAGGAGGTGAGCAGTTCTTC
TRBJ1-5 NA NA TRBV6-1 CASSEAFRGNQPQHF TGTGCCAGCAGTGAAGCCTTCCGCGGCAATCAGCCCCAGCATTTT
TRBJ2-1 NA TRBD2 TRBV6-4 CASSEGGGTYNEQFF TGTGCCAGCAGTGAAGGCGGGGGGACCTACAATGAGCAGTTCTTC
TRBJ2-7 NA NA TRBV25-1 CASSESTWTRPTHEQYF TGTGCCAGCAGTGAATCTACCTGGACACGACCTACCCACGAGCAGTACTTC
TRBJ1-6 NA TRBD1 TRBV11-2 CASSFRRQGGSPLHF TGTGCCAGCAGCTTTCGGCGACAGGGAGGTTCACCCCTCCACTTT
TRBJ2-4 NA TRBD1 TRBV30 CAWTQPGGGNIQYF TGTGCCTGGACTCAACCAGGGGGCGGAAACATTCAGTACTTC
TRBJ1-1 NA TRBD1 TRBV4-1 CASSRDREDTEAFF TGCGCCAGCAGCCGGGACAGGGAGGACACTGAAGCTTTCTTT
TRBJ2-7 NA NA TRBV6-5 CASSTRDTRSYEQYF TGTGCCAGCAGTACAAGGGACACCCGCTCCTACGAGCAGTACTTC
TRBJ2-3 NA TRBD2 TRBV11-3 CASSSGTSVTDTQYF TGTGCCAGCAGCAGCGGGACTAGCGTCACAGATACGCAGTATTTT
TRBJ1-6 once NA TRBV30 CAWTLDSSYNSPLHF TGTGCCTGGACCTTAGACAGCTCCTATAATTCACCCCTCCACTTT
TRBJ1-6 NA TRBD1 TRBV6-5 CASRPSGGDNSPLHF TGTGCCAGCAGGCCATCAGGGGGAGATAATTCACCCCTCCACTTT
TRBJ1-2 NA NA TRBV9 CASRPRDFWDYGYTF TGTGCCAGCAGGCCTCGGGACTTCTGGGACTATGGCTACACCTTC